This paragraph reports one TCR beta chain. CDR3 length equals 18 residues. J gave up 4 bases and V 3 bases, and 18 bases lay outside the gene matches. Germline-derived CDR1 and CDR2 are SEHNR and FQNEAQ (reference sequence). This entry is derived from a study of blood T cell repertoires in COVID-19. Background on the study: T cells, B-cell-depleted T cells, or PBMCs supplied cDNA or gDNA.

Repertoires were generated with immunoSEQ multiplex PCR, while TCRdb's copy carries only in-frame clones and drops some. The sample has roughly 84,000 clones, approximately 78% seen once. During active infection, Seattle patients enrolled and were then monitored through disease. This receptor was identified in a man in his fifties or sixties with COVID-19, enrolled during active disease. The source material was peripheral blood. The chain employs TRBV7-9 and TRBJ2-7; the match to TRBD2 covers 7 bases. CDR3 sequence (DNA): TGTGCCAGCAGCTTCCCCGCCTCGAGCGGGAAGGTCTCATACGAGCAGTACTTC. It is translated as CASSFPASSGKVSYEQYF.